The rows below give T cell receptor beta chains drawn from one sample of a study of regulatory dendritic cells for organ transplantation. These receptors have no known antigen. Measured with immunoSEQ multiplex PCR; TCRdb has only the in-frame clones, and not every one. Of under 15,000 clones listed, about 56% are singletons. The sequenced sample consisted of naive CD8+ T cells from blood cultured with dendritic cells. The receptors originated from a human donor in good health. Both conserved end residues are part of each CDR3. The D gene is left open where the match is weak. Rows give clone size only sometimes, using once, few, many, or a class for an expanded clone.

abundance	d_gene	j_gene	v_gene	len	CDR3nt	CDR3aa
NA	NA	TRBJ2-3	TRBV2	14	TGTGCCAGCATGGGGAGGGGGGGCATGGATACGCAGTATTTT	CASMGRGGMDTQYF
once	NA	TRBJ1-4	TRBV7-9	14	TGTGCCAGCAGCGTCAGGGAGGGGGATGAAAAACTGTTTTTT	CASSVREGDEKLFF
NA	NA	TRBJ1-5	TRBV4-1	15	TGCGCCAGCAGCCAAGAAGCGGGGGGTCGTCAGCCCCAGCATTTT	CASSQEAGGRQPQHF
few	TRBD1	TRBJ2-7	TRBV27	13	TGTGCCAGCACCGGGACAGGGACCTACGAGCAGTACTTC	CASTGTGTYEQYF
NA	NA	TRBJ2-1	TRBV19	16	TGTGCCAGTAGTATCTGGGGCCGGAGCTCCTACAATGAGCAGTTCTTC	CASSIWGRSSYNEQFF
few	NA	TRBJ1-1	TRBV6-5	13	TGTGCCAGCAGTGGTGATTGGCGGGGAGGAGCTTTCTTT	CASSGDWRGGAFF
NA	NA	TRBJ2-6	TRBV27	13	TGTGCCAGCACCCTGTCTGGGGCCAACGTCCTGACTTTC	CASTLSGANVLTF
NA	TRBD2	TRBJ2-5	TRBV9	14	TGTGCCAGCAGCACGGGACTAGTAGGAGAGACCCAGTACTTC	CASSTGLVGETQYF
NA	TRBD1	TRBJ1-2	TRBV7-2	13	TGTGCCAGCAGCTTAACAGGGGACTATGGCTACACCTTC	CASSLTGDYGYTF
NA	NA	TRBJ1-1	TRBV6-5	15	TGTGCCAGCAGTTACACAAAGGAGTGGAACACTGAAGCTTTCTTT	CASSYTKEWNTEAFF
NA	TRBD1	TRBJ1-3	TRBV9	16	TGTGCCAGCAGCGCGGGGACAGGACCCTCTGGAAACACCATATATTTT	CASSAGTGPSGNTIYF
NA	NA	TRBJ2-7	TRBV6-1	15	TGTGCCAGCAGTGAAGGAGCACAGCCGATCTACGAGCAGTACTTC	CASSEGAQPIYEQYF
NA	TRBD2	TRBJ2-2	TRBV11-2	19	TGTGCCAGCAGCACCGGGACTAGCGGGGGGGCCGCTAACACCGGGGAGCTGTTTTTT	CASSTGTSGGAANTGELFF
NA	NA	TRBJ1-1	TRBV7-9	12	TGTGCCAGCAGCTTGGGGGCGACTGAAGCTTTCTTT	CASSLGATEAFF
NA	NA	TRBJ2-1	TRBV19	15	TGTGCCAGTAGTATTACGGTGAACTCCTACAATGAGCAGTTCTTC	CASSITVNSYNEQFF
NA	NA	TRBJ2-7	TRBV27	13	TGTGCCAGCAGTTTAAACAGAGCCTACGAGCAGTACTTC	CASSLNRAYEQYF
NA	TRBD1	TRBJ2-2	TRBV4-1	17	TGCGCCAGCAGCCAGAGGACAGGTTCGTTAAACACCGGGGAGCTGTTTTTT	CASSQRTGSLNTGELFF
NA	TRBD1	TRBJ1-2	TRBV7-8	15	TGTGCCAGCAGCTTAGAGGACAGGGGGCCCTATGGCTACACCTTC	CASSLEDRGPYGYTF
few	TRBD1	TRBJ1-5	TRBV19	13	TGTGCCAGTGGTGGGACAGGGGATCAGCCCCAGCATTTT	CASGGTGDQPQHF
NA	NA	TRBJ2-2	TRBV7-9	16	TGTGCCAGCAGACCCTCTCCGGGACAAAGGTCGGGGGAGCTGTTTTTT	CASRPSPGQRSGELFF
medium-sized	NA	TRBJ1-1	TRBV4-1	12	TGCGCCAGCAGCCAAGATTCCAGGCTAGCTTTCTTT	CASSQDSRLAFF
NA	TRBD1	TRBJ2-7	TRBV6-5	16	TGTGCCAGCAGTTACGGCGCCGGGACAGGGTTCTACGAGCAGTACTTC	CASSYGAGTGFYEQYF
NA	TRBD2	TRBJ2-7	TRBV19	15	TGTGCCAGTAGCCTCGAGCGGGGGGGCTACAACGAGCAGTACTTC	CASSLERGGYNEQYF
NA	TRBD1	TRBJ1-6	TRBV11-2	15	TGTGCCAGCAGCGGACCGGGACAGTTTAATTCACCCCTCCACTTT	CASSGPGQFNSPLHF
few	NA	TRBJ2-7	TRBV7-9	14	TGTGCCAGCAGCTTAGTGGGGAGCTCCTACGAGCAGTACTTC	CASSLVGSSYEQYF
NA	NA	TRBJ1-1	TRBV10-3	13	TGTGCCTTGGGGGGGGAGTTGAACACTGAAGCTTTCTTT	CALGGELNTEAFF
NA	NA	TRBJ1-1	TRBV2	15	TGTGCCAGCACCCCCCGGGGCGGGGTGAACACTGAAGCTTTCTTT	CASTPRGGVNTEAFF
NA	NA	TRBJ1-4	TRBV19	14	TGTGCCAGTAGTATAGGACTTTATAATGAAAAACTGTTTTTT	CASSIGLYNEKLFF
NA	NA	TRBJ1-3	TRBV13	16	TGTGCCAGCAGCTTAGGCCTTAGGACACGTGGAAACACCATATATTTT	CASSLGLRTRGNTIYF
NA	NA	TRBJ1-5	TRBV19	15	TGTGCCAGTAGTATGTTCACAGGGAACAATCAGCCCCAGCATTTT	CASSMFTGNNQPQHF
NA	TRBD1	TRBJ1-2	TRBV19	14	TGTGCCAGTAGTCCTGGGACAGGTAACTATGGCTACACCTTC	CASSPGTGNYGYTF
few	NA	TRBJ2-7	TRBV6-6	13	TGTGCCAGCAGTTACGGGACTGGTTACGAGCAGTACTTC	CASSYGTGYEQYF
NA	TRBD2	TRBJ2-5	TRBV7-8	17	TGTGCCAGCAGCTTAGTACTAGCGGGGGGTCGGCAAGAGACCCAGTACTTC	CASSLVLAGGRQETQYF
NA	TRBD2	TRBJ2-1	TRBV19	15	TGTGCCAGTAGTTTACTAGCGGGGGGGGGCAATGAGCAGTTCTTC	CASSLLAGGGNEQFF
few	NA	TRBJ1-6	TRBV5-1	14	TGCGCCAGCGGCGAGGACAGCTGGGAGTCACCCCTCCACTTT	CASGEDSWESPLHF
NA	TRBD2	TRBJ2-7	TRBV9	14	TGTGCCAGCAGCGTCGCGGGGGAGACCTACGAGCAGTACTTC	CASSVAGETYEQYF
NA	NA	TRBJ2-7	TRBV6-5	11	TGTGCCAGCAGTGACAGCTACGAGCAGTACTTC	CASSDSYEQYF
NA	NA	TRBJ2-1	TRBV5-5	15	TGTGCCAGCAGCTGGGACACTCCCTCCTACAATGAGCAGTTCTTC	CASSWDTPSYNEQFF
NA	TRBD2	TRBJ2-1	TRBV7-9	15	TGTGCCAGCAGCCGGGTAGCGGGCGCATACAATGAGCAGTTCTTC	CASSRVAGAYNEQFF
NA	TRBD2	TRBJ2-7	TRBV27	16	TGTGCCAGCAGTGAGACTAGCGGGGGGGTTTACTACGAGCAGTACTTC	CASSETSGGVYYEQYF